The 3 T cell receptor beta chains listed next were all sequenced from one sample in a study of PD-1 blockade in classical Hodgkin lymphoma. TCRdb's table, derived via immunoSEQ multiplex PCR, lists solely in-frame clones and lacks some. The sample contains 20,000 to 25,000 clones, less than 85% of which appear only once. Every one of the patients relapsed after autologous stem cell transplantation (brentuximab vedotin exposure was variable). The sequenced sample was peripheral blood mononuclear cells (PBMCs), obtained before the second cycle of nivolumab. The source is a human donor with classical Hodgkin lymphoma.

The V and J genes are TRBV4-2 and TRBJ2-1; 12 nucleotides align to TRBD2. Germline V lookup: CDR1 LGHNA, CDR2 YNFKEQ. V lost 0 bases to trimming and J lost 3 bases; unmatched junction nucleotides: 6. The CDR3 is 18 residues long. The CDR3 is CASSQELAGGFNYNEQFF. As DNA, the CDR3 is TGTGCCAGCAGCCAAGAGCTAGCGGGAGGGTTCAACTACAATGAGCAGTTCTTC.

The chain has TRBV19 and TRBJ2-3; TRBD2 agrees at 10 bases. The V segment lost 3 bases and the J segment 6 bases; nucleotides outside the gene matches: 0. The CDR3 length is 13 residues. Looked up from germline, CDR1 is LNHDA and CDR2 is SQIVND (reference sequence). CDR3 sequence reads: CASSMTSGDTQYF. CDR3 in DNA: TGTGCCAGTAGTATGACTAGCGGGGATACGCAGTATTTT.

The sample holds one count of this clone. V usage is TRBV7-2 and J usage is TRBJ2-7; TRBD1 matches 7 bases. Unmatched junction bases numbered 7, after V lost 5 bases and J lost 6 bases. From germline, CDR1 is SGHTA and CDR2 FQGNSA. The CDR3 has 13 residues. The CDR3 reads CASSHRGGGEQYF. DNA for the CDR3: TGTGCCAGCAGCCACAGGGGTGGTGGCGAGCAGTACTTC.